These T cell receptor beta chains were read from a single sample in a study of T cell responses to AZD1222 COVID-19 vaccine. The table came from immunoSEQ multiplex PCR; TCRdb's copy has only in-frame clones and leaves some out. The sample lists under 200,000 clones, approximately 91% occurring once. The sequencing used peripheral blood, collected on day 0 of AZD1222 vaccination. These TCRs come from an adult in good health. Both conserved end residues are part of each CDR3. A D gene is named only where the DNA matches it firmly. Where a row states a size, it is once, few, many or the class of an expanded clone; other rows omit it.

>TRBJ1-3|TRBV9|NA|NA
CASSPTGISGNTIYF
TGTGCCAGCAGTCCTACAGGCATCTCTGGAAACACCATATATTTT
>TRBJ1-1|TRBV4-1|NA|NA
CASSQDLGYTEAFF
TGCGCCAGCAGCCAAGACCTGGGGTACACTGAAGCTTTCTTT
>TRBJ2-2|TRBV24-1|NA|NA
CATSDDSNTGELFF
TGTGCCACCAGTGACGACAGCAACACCGGGGAGCTGTTTTTT
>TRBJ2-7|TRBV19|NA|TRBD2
CASSIRGLDTGTSGVGYEQYF
TGTGCCAGTAGTATCCGGGGACTTGACACCGGGACTAGCGGTGTGGGTTACGAGCAGTACTTC
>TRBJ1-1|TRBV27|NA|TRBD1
CASSLGTGGNTEAFF
TGTGCCAGCAGTTTAGGGACAGGGGGGAACACTGAAGCTTTCTTT
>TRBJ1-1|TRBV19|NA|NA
CASSPGGGGTEAFF
TGTGCCAGTAGTCCCGGCGGGGGTGGAACTGAAGCTTTCTTT
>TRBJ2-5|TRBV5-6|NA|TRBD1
CASSSDRQETQYF
TGTGCCAGCAGCTCGGACAGGCAAGAGACCCAGTACTTC
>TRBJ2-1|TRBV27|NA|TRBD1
CASSLWDRSDNEQFF
TGTGCCAGCAGTTTGTGGGACAGGTCTGACAATGAGCAGTTCTTC
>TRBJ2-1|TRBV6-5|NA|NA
CASSSPTGGAGEQFF
TGTGCCAGCAGTTCCCCCACGGGGGGCGCGGGTGAGCAGTTCTTC
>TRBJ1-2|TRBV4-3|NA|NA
CASSQGAGANYGYTF
TGCGCCAGCAGCCAAGGGGCAGGAGCTAACTATGGCTACACCTTC
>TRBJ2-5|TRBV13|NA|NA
CASSLSPGGLAETQYF
TGTGCCAGCAGCTTATCACCGGGGGGCCTAGCGGAGACCCAGTACTTC
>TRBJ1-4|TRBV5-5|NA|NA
CASSLGPGWNEKLFF
TGTGCCAGCAGCTTGGGGCCAGGGTGGAACGAAAAACTGTTTTTT
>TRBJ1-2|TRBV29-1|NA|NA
CSVEDLPGSGYTF
TGCAGCGTTGAAGATCTGCCGGGGAGCGGCTACACCTTC
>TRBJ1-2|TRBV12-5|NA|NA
CASGLDPAGSYGYTF
TGTGCTAGTGGTTTGGATCCCGCAGGGAGTTATGGCTACACCTTC
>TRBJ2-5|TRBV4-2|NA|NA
CASSLMRGSQETQYF
TGTGCCAGCAGCCTGATGCGGGGCAGCCAAGAGACCCAGTACTTC
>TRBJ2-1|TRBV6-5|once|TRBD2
CASSTRGGSYNEQFF
TGTGCCAGCAGCACCCGGGGGGGCTCCTACAATGAGCAGTTCTTC
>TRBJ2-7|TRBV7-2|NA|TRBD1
CASSLGTGYYEQYF
TGTGCCAGCAGCTTAGGGACAGGATACTACGAGCAGTACTTC
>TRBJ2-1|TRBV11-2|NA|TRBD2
CASSSIYGGENEQFF
TGTGCCAGCAGCTCTATCTACGGGGGGGAGAATGAGCAGTTCTTC
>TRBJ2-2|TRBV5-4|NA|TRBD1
CASSSTGVNTGELFF
TGTGCCAGCAGCTCCACAGGGGTGAACACCGGGGAGCTGTTTTTT
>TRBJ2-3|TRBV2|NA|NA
CASSDGRSTITDTQYF
TGTGCCAGCAGTGACGGCAGGTCAACTATCACAGATACGCAGTATTTT
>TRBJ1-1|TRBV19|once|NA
CASSIVRNTEAFF
TGTGCCAGTAGTATTGTCAGGAACACTGAAGCTTTCTTT
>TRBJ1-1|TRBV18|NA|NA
CASSPGGGAGTEAFF
TGTGCCAGCTCACCGGGCGGGGGCGCCGGCACTGAAGCTTTCTTT
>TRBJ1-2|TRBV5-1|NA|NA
CASSYDSTYGYTF
TGCGCCAGCAGCTATGATTCGACCTATGGCTACACCTTC
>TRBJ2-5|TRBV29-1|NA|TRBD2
CSAVGLAGALDF
TGCAGCGCCGTGGGGCTAGCGGGAGCCTTGGACTTC
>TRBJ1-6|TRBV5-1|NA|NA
CASSLEGPANSPLHF
TGCGCCAGCAGCTTGGAGGGTCCGGCTAATTCACCCCTCCACTTT
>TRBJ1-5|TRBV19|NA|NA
CASSILRDGGQPQHF
TGTGCCAGTAGTATACTCAGGGACGGTGGCCAGCCCCAGCATTTT
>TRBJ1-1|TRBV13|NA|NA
CASSLEHWAFF
TGTGCCAGCAGCTTAGAGCACTGGGCTTTCTTT
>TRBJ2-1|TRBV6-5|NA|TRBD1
CASSHGDSNEQFF
TGTGCCAGCAGTCACGGGGACAGCAATGAGCAGTTCTTC
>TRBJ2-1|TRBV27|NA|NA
CASSTTRRGGSSYNEQFF
TGTGCCAGCAGTACGACTAGAAGGGGCGGTAGCTCCTACAATGAGCAGTTCTTC
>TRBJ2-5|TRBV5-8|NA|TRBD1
CASSLVGTGMGETQYF
TGTGCCAGCAGCTTGGTTGGGACAGGGATGGGGGAGACCCAGTACTTC
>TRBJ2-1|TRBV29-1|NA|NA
CSVEREARFF
TGCAGCGTTGAAAGGGAAGCTCGGTTCTTC
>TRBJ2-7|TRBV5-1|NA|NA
CASSQTGPYEQYF
TGCGCCAGCAGCCAGACAGGCCCGTACGAGCAGTACTTC
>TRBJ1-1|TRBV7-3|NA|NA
CASSPGRNTEAFF
TGTGCCAGCAGCCCCGGACGGAACACTGAAGCTTTCTTT
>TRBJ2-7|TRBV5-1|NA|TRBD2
CASSSTSGGTSSSYEQYF
TGCGCCAGCAGCTCGACTAGCGGGGGCACATCGAGCTCCTACGAGCAGTACTTC
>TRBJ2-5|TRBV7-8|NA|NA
CASIPGRTQETQYF
TGTGCCAGCATCCCGGGACGGACGCAAGAGACCCAGTACTTC
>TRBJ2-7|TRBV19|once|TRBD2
CASSIIGREGHEQYF
TGTGCCAGTAGTATTATCGGGCGGGAGGGCCACGAGCAGTACTTC
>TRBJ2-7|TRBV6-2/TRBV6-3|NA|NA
CASSYRPAYEQYF
TGTGCCAGCAGTTATCGACCGGCATACGAGCAGTACTTC
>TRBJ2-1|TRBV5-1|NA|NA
CASSPQGSYNEQFF
TGCGCCAGCAGCCCCCAGGGGTCCTACAATGAGCAGTTCTTC
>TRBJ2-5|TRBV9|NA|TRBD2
CASSVAPLSTSGQETQYF
TGTGCCAGCAGCGTAGCCCCTCTCTCCACTAGCGGACAAGAGACCCAGTACTTC
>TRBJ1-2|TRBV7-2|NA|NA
CASSLGFDQGGGYTF
TGTGCCAGCAGCTTAGGATTTGACCAGGGCGGGGGCTACACCTTC
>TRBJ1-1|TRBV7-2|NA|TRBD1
CASSSTGSVGTEAFF
TGTGCCAGCAGCTCGACAGGGTCGGTCGGCACTGAAGCTTTCTTT
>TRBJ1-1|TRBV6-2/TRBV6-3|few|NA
CASSFRQDSNTEAFF
TGTGCCAGCAGTTTTCGACAGGACTCGAACACTGAAGCTTTCTTT
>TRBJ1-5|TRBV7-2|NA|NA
CASSLSDDSNQPQHF
TGTGCCAGCAGCTTATCGGATGATAGCAATCAGCCCCAGCATTTT
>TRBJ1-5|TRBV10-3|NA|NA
CAISGRGNQPQHF
TGTGCCATCAGTGGGCGTGGAAATCAGCCCCAGCATTTT
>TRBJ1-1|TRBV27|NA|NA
CASSRQGINTEAFF
TGTGCCAGCAGCCGGCAGGGGATTAACACTGAAGCTTTCTTT
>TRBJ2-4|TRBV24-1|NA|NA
CATSDSAGPGAKNIQYF
TGTGCCACCAGTGATTCAGCAGGTCCTGGGGCCAAAAACATTCAGTACTTC
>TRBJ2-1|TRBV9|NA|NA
CASSTGGLSYNEQFF
TGTGCCAGCAGCACCGGAGGCCTCTCCTACAATGAGCAGTTCTTC
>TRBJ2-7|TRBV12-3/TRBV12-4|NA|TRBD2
CASSFSGSYEQYF
TGTGCCAGCAGTTTCAGCGGGAGTTACGAGCAGTACTTC
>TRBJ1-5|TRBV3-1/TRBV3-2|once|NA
CASSQGRGDQHF
TGTGCCAGCAGCCAAGGCAGGGGCGATCAGCATTTT
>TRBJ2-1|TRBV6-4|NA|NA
CASSKDTPSSYNEQFF
TGTGCCAGCAGTAAGGATACTCCTAGCTCCTACAATGAGCAGTTCTTC
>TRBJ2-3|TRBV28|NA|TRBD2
CASSLGLAGGADTQYF
TGTGCCAGCAGTCTGGGACTAGCGGGAGGGGCAGATACGCAGTATTTT
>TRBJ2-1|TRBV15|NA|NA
CATSRARRAVYNEQFF
TGTGCCACCAGCAGAGCAAGGAGGGCCGTCTACAATGAGCAGTTCTTC
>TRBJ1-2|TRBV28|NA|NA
CASRLGTGPNYGYTF
TGTGCCAGCAGGCTAGGGACCGGACCTAACTATGGCTACACCTTC
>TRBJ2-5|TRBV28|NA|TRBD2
CASSLGPRLAGGGETQYF
TGTGCCAGCAGTTTAGGGCCCCGACTAGCGGGAGGGGGAGAGACCCAGTACTTC
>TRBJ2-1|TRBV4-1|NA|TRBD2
CASSQAGTSGTYNEQFF
TGCGCCAGCAGCCAAGCCGGGACTAGCGGGACGTACAATGAGCAGTTCTTC
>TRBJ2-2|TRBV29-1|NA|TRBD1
CSAQGARTGELFF
TGCAGCGCCCAGGGGGCGAGGACCGGGGAGCTGTTTTTT
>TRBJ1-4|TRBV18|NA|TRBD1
CASSPPGQRNEKLFF
TGTGCCAGCTCACCACCGGGACAGAGAAATGAAAAACTGTTTTTT